The rows below give T cell receptor beta chains drawn from one sample of a study of T cell clones after liver transplantation. The protocol was immunoSEQ multiplex PCR, while the TCRdb copy is restricted to in-frame clones and leaves out a portion. The table records tens of thousands of clones, 83% of them present only once. The source was CD4+ T cells from blood, collected at the 22-month timepoint. The receptors come from a human patient who received a liver transplant. Some T cells may possibly be graft donor cells. Both conserved end residues are part of each CDR3. D genes are given only for firm matches. Only part of the rows carry a size: once, few, many, or a class if the clone is expanded.

d_gene | abundance | j_gene | v_gene | CDR3nt | CDR3aa
NA | NA | TRBJ2-1 | TRBV28 | TGTGCCAGCAGTTCCTCCTCAAAAGCCTTCTTC | CASSSSSKAFF
NA | NA | TRBJ2-7 | TRBV10-3 | TGTGCCTCAGGGGGGTCCCGGTCGGGGTACTACGAGCAGTACTTC | CASGGSRSGYYEQYF
NA | NA | TRBJ2-5 | TRBV7-9 | TGTGCCAGCAGCTTAACCCACGCGGAAGAGACCCAGTACTTC | CASSLTHAEETQYF
TRBD2 | NA | TRBJ2-4 | TRBV4-3 | TGCGCCAGCAGCCAAGATCTAGTAGCGGGGGACATTCAGTACTTC | CASSQDLVAGDIQYF
TRBD1 | NA | TRBJ2-7 | TRBV27 | TGTGCCAGCAGTTCGGGACAGGGATGGGACGAGCAGTACTTC | CASSSGQGWDEQYF
NA | once | TRBJ2-6 | TRBV27 | TGTGCCAGGGACCCCTTCTCTGGGGCCAACGTCCTGACTTTC | CARDPFSGANVLTF
NA | NA | TRBJ2-7 | TRBV6-1 | TGTGCCAGCAGTGTAGGGCAGGGGACCCCCTACGAGCAGTACTTC | CASSVGQGTPYEQYF
TRBD1 | NA | TRBJ1-2 | TRBV6-5 | TGTGCCAGCAGACCTGACAGGGACCCCTTTGGCTACACCTTC | CASRPDRDPFGYTF
TRBD1 | NA | TRBJ2-7 | TRBV6-5 | TGTGCCAGCAGCCCTCGGACAGGCCTCCCCTACGAGCAGTACTTC | CASSPRTGLPYEQYF
NA | NA | TRBJ2-7 | TRBV10-3 | TGTGCCATCAGTGCCAGCTCCTACGAGCAGTACTTC | CAISASSYEQYF
NA | NA | TRBJ1-2 | TRBV6-1 | TGTGCCAGCAGCGCCACAAGCTATGGCTACACCTTC | CASSATSYGYTF
NA | few | TRBJ2-3 | TRBV28 | TGTGCCAGCAGTCCGGGGACAGATACGCAGTATTTT | CASSPGTDTQYF
NA | NA | TRBJ2-5 | TRBV4-1 | TGCGCCAGCAGCCAAGTGGGGAGTCGGGAGACCCAGTACTTC | CASSQVGSRETQYF
TRBD2 | NA | TRBJ2-1 | TRBV7-9 | TGTGCCAGCAGCTTAGGGACTAGCGGGAAAGGCCGTAGGAATGAGCAGTTCTTC | CASSLGTSGKGRRNEQFF
TRBD1 | NA | TRBJ2-4 | TRBV18 | TGTGCCAGCTCACCGGACAGGGTGGGCGCCAAAAACATTCAGTACTTC | CASSPDRVGAKNIQYF
NA | NA | TRBJ1-2 | TRBV6-6 | TGTGCCAGCAGTTACTCGAGGGGCTATGGCTACACCTTC | CASSYSRGYGYTF
NA | NA | TRBJ2-3 | TRBV11-3 | TGTGCCAGCAGTCTGGACGGCGTGAGCGATACGCAGTATTTT | CASSLDGVSDTQYF
NA | few | TRBJ2-7 | TRBV7-2 | TGTGCCAGCAGCTTGACAGGGAGGTACGAGCAGTACTTC | CASSLTGRYEQYF
TRBD2 | NA | TRBJ2-7 | TRBV5-5 | TGTGCCAGCAGCTTCGGACTAGCAGAGTCCTACGAGCAGTACTTC | CASSFGLAESYEQYF
NA | NA | TRBJ2-5 | TRBV29-1 | TGCAGCTTTGTGGGTCGGCGGGGAAGACAAGAGACCCAGTACTTC | CSFVGRRGRQETQYF
NA | NA | TRBJ1-1 | TRBV4-3 | TGCGCCAGCAGCCAAGATAGGAGGGATGAAGCTTTCTTT | CASSQDRRDEAFF
TRBD1 | NA | TRBJ2-7 | TRBV6-5 | TGTGCCAGCAGTTACGGGACAGGAACCTACGAGCAGTACTTC | CASSYGTGTYEQYF
NA | NA | TRBJ1-1 | TRBV29-1 | TGCAGCGTTGAAGGCTATAAGAGGCGCACTGAAGCTTTCTTT | CSVEGYKRRTEAFF
NA | NA | TRBJ2-7 | TRBV6-1 | TGTGCCAGCAGTGAAGCGGGTGGGGTTTACGAGCAGTACTTC | CASSEAGGVYEQYF
NA | NA | TRBJ1-3 | TRBV5-6 | TGTGCCAGCAGCTTTCTGGGGAGTGGAAACACCATATATTTT | CASSFLGSGNTIYF
TRBD1 | NA | TRBJ2-7 | TRBV28 | TGTGCCAGCAGTCGCCGGGACAGTTACGAGCAGTACTTC | CASSRRDSYEQYF
TRBD2 | NA | TRBJ2-5 | TRBV4-3 | TGCGCCAGCAGCCAAGATGTGCGGGGGGGGGAGACCCAGTACTTC | CASSQDVRGGETQYF
NA | NA | TRBJ1-1 | TRBV19 | TGTGGCAGGCGTAAGAACACTGAAGCTTTCTTT | CGRRKNTEAFF
NA | NA | TRBJ2-5 | TRBV7-3 | TGTGCCAGCAGCTTCTCGCACCAGGGGGAGACCCAGTACTTC | CASSFSHQGETQYF
NA | few | TRBJ1-1 | TRBV23-1 | TGCGCCAGCAGTCGCCCTACCAGCAGGGGGAACACTGAAGCTTTCTTT | CASSRPTSRGNTEAFF
TRBD1 | NA | TRBJ2-4 | TRBV25-1 | TGTGCCAGCAGCAAACAGGGGAAAAACATTCAGTACTTC | CASSKQGKNIQYF
NA | NA | TRBJ2-5 | TRBV5-1 | TGCGCCTCCCCGGAGACCCAGTACTTC | CASPETQYF
NA | NA | TRBJ2-7 | TRBV6-1 | TGTGCCAGCAGTTTGGAGGGGGCAGAAGCCTACGAGCAGTACTTC | CASSLEGAEAYEQYF
NA | NA | TRBJ2-7 | TRBV23-1 | TGCGCCAGCAGTCATCAGTTAGGGGCACCACCTTTGGAGCAGTACTTC | CASSHQLGAPPLEQYF
NA | medium-sized | TRBJ2-7 | TRBV5-1 | TGCGCCAGCAGCTTGGCCCCTCCCAACTCCGAGCAGTACTTC | CASSLAPPNSEQYF
NA | NA | TRBJ2-5 | TRBV5-6 | TGTGCCAGCAGCTTGTGGGCAGGGGTGGGAGAGACCCAGTACTTC | CASSLWAGVGETQYF
NA | NA | TRBJ2-5 | TRBV7-2 | TGTGCCAGCAGCACAAATAGCCCGACCCAGTACTTC | CASSTNSPTQYF
NA | few | TRBJ2-5 | TRBV6-1 | TGTGCCAGCAGTGGGGGGGGGCAAGGGACCCAGTACTTC | CASSGGGQGTQYF
NA | NA | TRBJ1-5 | TRBV10-3 | TGTGCCATCAGTGAGTCGAATGGATTTCAGCCCCAGCATTTT | CAISESNGFQPQHF
NA | NA | TRBJ2-2 | TRBV7-3 | TGTGCCAGCAGCTTATACAGTGGGGTTAACACCGGGGAGCTGTTTTTT | CASSLYSGVNTGELFF
TRBD2 | NA | TRBJ2-1 | TRBV5-4 | TGTGCCAGCAGCTGGGGACTAGCGGGGGCAGGCAATGAGCAGTTCTTC | CASSWGLAGAGNEQFF
TRBD2 | NA | TRBJ2-1 | TRBV29-1 | TGCAGCGTTGAATGGCGGGAGAGGGGAGACAATGAGCAGTTCTTC | CSVEWRERGDNEQFF
TRBD2 | NA | TRBJ2-5 | TRBV18 | TGTGCCAGCTCACCACCTAGCGGGAGGCCAGAGACCCAGTACTTC | CASSPPSGRPETQYF
TRBD1 | few | TRBJ1-1 | TRBV6-5 | TGTGCCAGCAGTTACGGGCAGGGGGGGATGGAGGCTTTCTTT | CASSYGQGGMEAFF
NA | NA | TRBJ1-4 | TRBV2 | TGTGCCAGCAGTGCAGGGGATGGGGAAAAACTGTTTTTT | CASSAGDGEKLFF
NA | few | TRBJ2-1 | TRBV19 | TGTGCCAGTAGTTCGGGAGTCGGGACCTACAATGAGCAGTTCTTC | CASSSGVGTYNEQFF